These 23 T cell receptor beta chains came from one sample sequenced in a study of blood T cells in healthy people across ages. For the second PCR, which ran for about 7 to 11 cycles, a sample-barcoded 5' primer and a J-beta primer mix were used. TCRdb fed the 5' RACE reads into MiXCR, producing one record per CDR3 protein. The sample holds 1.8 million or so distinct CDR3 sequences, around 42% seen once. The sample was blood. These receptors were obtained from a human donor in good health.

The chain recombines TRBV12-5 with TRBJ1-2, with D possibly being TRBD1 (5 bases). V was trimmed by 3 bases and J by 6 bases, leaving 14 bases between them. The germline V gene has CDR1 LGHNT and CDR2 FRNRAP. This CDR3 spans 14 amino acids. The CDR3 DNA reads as TGTGCTAGTGGTTTACTCGCGATGGGGGATGGCTACACCTTC. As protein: CASGLLAMGDGYTF. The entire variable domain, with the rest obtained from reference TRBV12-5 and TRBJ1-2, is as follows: DARVTQTPRHKVTEMGQEVTMRCQPILGHNTVFWYRQTMMQGLELLAYFRNRAPLDDSGMPKDRFSAEMPDATLATLKIQPSEPRDSAVYFCASGLLAMGDGYTFGSGTRLTVV.

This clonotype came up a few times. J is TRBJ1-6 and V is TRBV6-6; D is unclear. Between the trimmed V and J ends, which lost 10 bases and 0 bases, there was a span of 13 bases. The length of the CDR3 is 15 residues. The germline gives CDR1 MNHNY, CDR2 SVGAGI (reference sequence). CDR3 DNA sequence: TGTGCCACTTGGGGAAGGGACTCCTATAATTCACCCCTCCACTTT. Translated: CATWGRDSYNSPLHF.

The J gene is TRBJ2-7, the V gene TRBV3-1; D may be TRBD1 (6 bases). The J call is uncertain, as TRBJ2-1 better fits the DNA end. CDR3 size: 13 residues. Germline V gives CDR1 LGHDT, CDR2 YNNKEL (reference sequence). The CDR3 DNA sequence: TGTGCCAGCAGCCAAACAGGGACAAATGAGCAGTTCTTC. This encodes CASSQTGTNEQFF.

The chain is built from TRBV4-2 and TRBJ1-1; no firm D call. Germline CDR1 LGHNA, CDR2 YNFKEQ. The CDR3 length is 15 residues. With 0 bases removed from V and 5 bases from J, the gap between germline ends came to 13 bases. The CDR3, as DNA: TGTGCCAGCAGCCAAGATGTGGGTTGGGTGACTGAAGCTTTCTTT. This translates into CASSQDVGWVTEAFF.

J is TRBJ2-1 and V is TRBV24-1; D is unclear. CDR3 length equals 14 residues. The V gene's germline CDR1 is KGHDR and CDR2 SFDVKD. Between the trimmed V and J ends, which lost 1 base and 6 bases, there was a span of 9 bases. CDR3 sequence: CATSDFGSFNEQFF. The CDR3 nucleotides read TGTGCCACCAGTGATTTCGGTTCTTTCAATGAGCAGTTCTTC.

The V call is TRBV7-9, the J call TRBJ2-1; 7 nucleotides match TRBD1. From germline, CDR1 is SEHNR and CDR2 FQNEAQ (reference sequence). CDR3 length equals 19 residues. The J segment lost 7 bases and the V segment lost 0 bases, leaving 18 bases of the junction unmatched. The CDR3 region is CASSLAEWTGPRLWNEQFF. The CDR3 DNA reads TGTGCCAGCAGCTTAGCCGAATGGACAGGTCCACGACTTTGGAATGAGCAGTTCTTC. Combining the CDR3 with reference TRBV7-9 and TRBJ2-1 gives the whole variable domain DTGVSQNPRHKITKRGQNVTFRCDPISEHNRLYWYRQTLGQGPEFLTYFQNEAQLEKSRLLSDRFSAERPKGSFSTLEIQRTEQGDSAMYLCASSLAEWTGPRLWNEQFFGPGTRLTVL.

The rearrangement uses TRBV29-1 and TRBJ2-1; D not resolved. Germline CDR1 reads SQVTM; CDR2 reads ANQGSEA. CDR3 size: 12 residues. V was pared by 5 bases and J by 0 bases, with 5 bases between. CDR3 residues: CSVLSSYNEQFF. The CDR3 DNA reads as TGCAGCGTTTTGAGCTCCTACAATGAGCAGTTCTTC.

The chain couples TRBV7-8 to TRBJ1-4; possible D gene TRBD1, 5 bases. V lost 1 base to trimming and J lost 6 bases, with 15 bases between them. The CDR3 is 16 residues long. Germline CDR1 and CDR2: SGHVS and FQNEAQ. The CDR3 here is CASSLGGWSRDEKLFF. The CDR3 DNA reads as TGTGCCAGCAGCTTAGGGGGTTGGAGCAGGGATGAAAAACTGTTTTTT.

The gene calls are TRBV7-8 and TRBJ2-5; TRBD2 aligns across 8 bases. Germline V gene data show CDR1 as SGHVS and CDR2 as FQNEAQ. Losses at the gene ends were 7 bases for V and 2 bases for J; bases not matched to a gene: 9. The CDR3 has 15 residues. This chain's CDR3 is CASTPSGTSQETQYF. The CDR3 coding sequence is TGTGCCAGCACCCCCTCCGGGACTAGTCAAGAGACCCAGTACTTC.

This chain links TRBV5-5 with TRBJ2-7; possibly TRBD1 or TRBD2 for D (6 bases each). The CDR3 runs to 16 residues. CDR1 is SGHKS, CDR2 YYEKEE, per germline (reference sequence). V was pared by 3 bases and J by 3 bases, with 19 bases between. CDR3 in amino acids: CASSWGGGQRLYEQYF. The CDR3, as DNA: TGTGCCAGCAGCTGGGGTGGGGGGCAGCGGCTCTACGAGCAGTACTTC.

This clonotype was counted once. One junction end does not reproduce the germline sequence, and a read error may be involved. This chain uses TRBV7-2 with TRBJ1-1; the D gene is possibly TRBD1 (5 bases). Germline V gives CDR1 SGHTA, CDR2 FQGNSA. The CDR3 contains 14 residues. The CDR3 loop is CASSLGRVNTGAFF. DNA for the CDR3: TGTGCCAGCAGCTTGGGGCGAGTGAACACTGGAGCTTTCTTT.

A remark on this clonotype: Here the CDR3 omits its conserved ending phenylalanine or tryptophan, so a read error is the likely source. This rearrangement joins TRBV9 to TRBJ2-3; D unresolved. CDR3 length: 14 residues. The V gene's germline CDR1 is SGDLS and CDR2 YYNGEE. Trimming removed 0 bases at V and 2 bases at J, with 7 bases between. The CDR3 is CASSVVSNTDTQYL. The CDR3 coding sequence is TGTGCCAGCAGCGTAGTGTCCAACACAGATACGCAGTATTTG.

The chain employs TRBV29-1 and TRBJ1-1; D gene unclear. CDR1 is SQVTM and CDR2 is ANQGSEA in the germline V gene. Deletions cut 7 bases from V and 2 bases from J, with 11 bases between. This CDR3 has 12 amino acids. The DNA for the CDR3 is TGCAGCGGCTTGGACGGCAACACTGAAGCTTTCTTT. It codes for CSGLDGNTEAFF.

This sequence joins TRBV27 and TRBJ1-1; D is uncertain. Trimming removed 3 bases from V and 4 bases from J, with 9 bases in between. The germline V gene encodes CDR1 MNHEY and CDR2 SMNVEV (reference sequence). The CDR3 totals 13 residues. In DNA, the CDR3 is TGTGCCAGCAGTTTCGCCAAGATCACTGAAGCTTTCTTT. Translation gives CASSFAKITEAFF.

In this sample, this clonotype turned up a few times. The CDR3 nucleotides are TGCGCCAGCAGCTTGGAAGAGAATAGGGACACTGAAGCTTTCTTT. Translated, it gives CASSLEENRDTEAFF. The chain is built from TRBV5-1 and TRBJ1-1; D gene ambiguous. The CDR3 length is 15 residues. From germline, CDR1 is SGHRS and CDR2 YFSETQ. V lost 0 bases and J 3 bases, leaving 12 bases between the germline ends.

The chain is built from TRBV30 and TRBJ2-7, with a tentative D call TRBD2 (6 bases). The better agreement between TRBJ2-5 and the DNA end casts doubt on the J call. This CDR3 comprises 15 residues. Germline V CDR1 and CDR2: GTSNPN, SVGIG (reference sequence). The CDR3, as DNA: TGTGCCCAAACCCCGGCGGGACTTCCACCGGAGACCCAGTACTTC. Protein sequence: CAQTPAGLPPETQYF.

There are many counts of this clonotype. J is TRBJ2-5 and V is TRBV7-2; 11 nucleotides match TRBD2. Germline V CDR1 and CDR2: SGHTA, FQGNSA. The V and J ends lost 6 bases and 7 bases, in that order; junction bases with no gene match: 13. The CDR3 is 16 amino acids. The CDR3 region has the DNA TGTGCCAGCAGTTCATCGGGGTACCTAGCGGGGGGGACCCAGTACTTC. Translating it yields CASSSSGYLAGGTQYF.

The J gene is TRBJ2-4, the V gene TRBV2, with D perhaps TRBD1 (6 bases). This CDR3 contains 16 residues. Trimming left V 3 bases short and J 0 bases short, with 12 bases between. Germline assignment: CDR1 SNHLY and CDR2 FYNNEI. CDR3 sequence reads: CASSDRDTLAKNIQYF. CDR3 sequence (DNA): TGTGCCAGCAGTGACCGGGACACCTTAGCCAAAAACATTCAGTACTTC.

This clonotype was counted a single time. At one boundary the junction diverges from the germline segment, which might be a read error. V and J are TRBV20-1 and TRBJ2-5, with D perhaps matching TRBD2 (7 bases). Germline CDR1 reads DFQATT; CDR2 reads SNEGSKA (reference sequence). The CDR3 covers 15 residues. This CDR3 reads CSDRDVGGAFPERYF. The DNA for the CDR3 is TGCAGTGATAGAGATGTGGGGGGGGCCTTCCCCGAGCGGTACTTC.

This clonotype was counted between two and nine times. The DNA of the CDR3 is TGTGCCACCTCGGGAGGTTCCTACAATGAGCAGTTCTTC. It yields the protein CATSGGSYNEQFF. The genes are TRBV24-1 and TRBJ2-1; 7 nucleotides line up with TRBD2. The junction had 2 bases not matched to a gene; V was cut back by 9 bases and J by 1 base. This CDR3 is built from 13 residues. In germline, CDR1 is KGHDR, CDR2 SFDVKD.

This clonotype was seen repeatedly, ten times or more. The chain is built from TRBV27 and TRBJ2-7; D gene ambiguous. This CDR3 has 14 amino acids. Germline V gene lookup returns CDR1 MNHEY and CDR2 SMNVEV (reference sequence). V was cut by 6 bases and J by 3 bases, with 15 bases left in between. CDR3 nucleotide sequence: TGTGCCAGCAGATTGCACGCTGACATCTACGAGCAGTACTTC. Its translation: CASRLHADIYEQYF.

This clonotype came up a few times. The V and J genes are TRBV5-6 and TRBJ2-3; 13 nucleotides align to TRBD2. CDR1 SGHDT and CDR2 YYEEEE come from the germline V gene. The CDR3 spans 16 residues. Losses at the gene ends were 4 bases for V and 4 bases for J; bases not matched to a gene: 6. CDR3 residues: CASSTGLAGASDTQYF. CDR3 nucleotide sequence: TGTGCCAGCAGCACCGGACTAGCGGGGGCCTCAGATACGCAGTATTTT.

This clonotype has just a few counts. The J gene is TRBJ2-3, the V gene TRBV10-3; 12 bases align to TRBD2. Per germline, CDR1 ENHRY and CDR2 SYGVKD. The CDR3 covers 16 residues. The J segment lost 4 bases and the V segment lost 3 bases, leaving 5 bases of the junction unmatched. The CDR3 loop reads CAISEASGGAADTQYF. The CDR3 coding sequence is TGTGCCATCAGTGAAGCTAGCGGGGGGGCGGCAGATACGCAGTATTTT.